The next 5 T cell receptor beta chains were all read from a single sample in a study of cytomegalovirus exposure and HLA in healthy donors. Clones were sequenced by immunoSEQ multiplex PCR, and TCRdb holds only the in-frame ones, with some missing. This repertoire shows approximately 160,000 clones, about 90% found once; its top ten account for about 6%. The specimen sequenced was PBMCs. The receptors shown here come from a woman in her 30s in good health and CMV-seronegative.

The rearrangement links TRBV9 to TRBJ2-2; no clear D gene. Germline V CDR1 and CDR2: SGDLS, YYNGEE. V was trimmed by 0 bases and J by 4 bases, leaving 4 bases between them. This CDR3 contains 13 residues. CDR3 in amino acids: CASSVESTGELFF. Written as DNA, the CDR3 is TGTGCCAGCAGCGTAGAAAGCACCGGGGAGCTGTTTTTT.

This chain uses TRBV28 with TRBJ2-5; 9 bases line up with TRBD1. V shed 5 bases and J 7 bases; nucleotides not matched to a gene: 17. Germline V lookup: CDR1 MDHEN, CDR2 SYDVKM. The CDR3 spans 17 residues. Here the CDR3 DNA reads TGTGCCAGCAGTCCAAGGGGACGGGGACAGGGCGCATGGACCCAGTACTTC. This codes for CASSPRGRGQGAWTQYF.

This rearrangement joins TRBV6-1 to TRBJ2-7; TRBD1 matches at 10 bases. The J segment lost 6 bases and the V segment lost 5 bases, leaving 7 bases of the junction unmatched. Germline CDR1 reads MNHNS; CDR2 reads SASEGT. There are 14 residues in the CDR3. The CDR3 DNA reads TGTGCCAGCAGTCGGGACAGGGGAGTATTCGAGCAGTACTTC. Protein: CASSRDRGVFEQYF.

DNA of the CDR3: TGTGCCAGTAGTCCCCGCCCGGGACAGGGATTTACTAATGAAAAACTGTTTTTT. Translation gives CASSPRPGQGFTNEKLFF. The J gene is TRBJ1-4, the V gene TRBV19; 9 bases match TRBD1. Germline CDR1 LNHDA, CDR2 SQIVND (reference sequence). The CDR3 consists of 18 residues. The ends lost 5 bases at V and 2 bases at J; junction bases unmatched: 12.

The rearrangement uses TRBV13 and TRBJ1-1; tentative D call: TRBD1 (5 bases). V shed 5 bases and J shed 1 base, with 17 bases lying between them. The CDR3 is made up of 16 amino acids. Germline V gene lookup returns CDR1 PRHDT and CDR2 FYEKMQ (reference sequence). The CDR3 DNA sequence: TGTGCCAGCAGCCCTATGGACGGAGGGACGAACACTGAAGCTTTCTTT. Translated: CASSPMDGGTNTEAFF.